This is a list of T cell receptor beta chains from one sample in a study of shared clonotypes between healthy human individuals. Clones were sequenced by immunoSEQ multiplex PCR, and TCRdb holds only the in-frame ones, with some missing. The sample consists of approximately 640,000 clones, 80% to 95% of them appearing once. The sequenced material came from memory CD8+ T cells from PBMCs. The receptors originated from a man aged 18 to 29 in good health. Some clones in this sample may be carry-over from other donors' samples. Each CDR3 is given with its conserved first and last residue. Each record gives: clone size, V gene, D gene, J gene, CDR3 protein, CDR3 DNA. D genes are given only for firm matches. The listing skips clone size in some rows; elsewhere it reads once, few, many or a size class.

NA	TRBV27	NA	TRBJ2-6	CASTHLPGPISGANVLTF	TGTGCCAGCACCCACCTCCCAGGGCCCATCTCTGGGGCCAACGTCCTGACTTTC
NA	TRBV10-2	NA	TRBJ2-5	CASSEARRPKETQYF	TGCGCCAGCAGTGAAGCCCGGCGACCTAAAGAGACCCAGTACTTC
NA	TRBV10-3	NA	TRBJ2-7	CAISASAESSYEQYF	TGTGCCATCAGTGCTTCTGCGGAGAGCTCCTACGAGCAGTACTTC
NA	TRBV15	NA	TRBJ2-7	CATSREDENIKTYEQYF	TGTGCCACCAGCAGAGAAGATGAGAATATTAAAACCTACGAGCAGTACTTC
NA	TRBV6-5	TRBD1	TRBJ1-1	CASSWTGTDTEAFF	TGTGCCAGCAGTTGGACAGGTACAGACACTGAAGCTTTCTTT
NA	TRBV6-5	NA	TRBJ2-7	CASSYRTAYEQYF	TGTGCCAGCAGTTATAGGACAGCCTACGAGCAGTACTTC
NA	TRBV6-5	NA	TRBJ1-2	CASSYGAEPFYGYTF	TGTGCCAGCAGTTACGGGGCAGAGCCCTTCTATGGCTACACCTTC
NA	TRBV10-3	NA	TRBJ1-2	CAISVRPEVTYGYTF	TGTGCCATCAGTGTCCGCCCGGAAGTAACCTATGGCTACACCTTC
NA	TRBV5-4	NA	TRBJ1-2	CASSQGLGRADYGYTF	TGCGCCAGCAGCCAAGGATTGGGGAGGGCTGACTATGGCTACACCTTC
NA	TRBV23-1	TRBD1	TRBJ1-1	CASSQCDRVSTEAFF	TGCGCCAGCAGTCAATGCGACAGGGTAAGCACTGAAGCTTTCTTT
NA	TRBV27	NA	TRBJ1-2	CAGGTPPFNYGYTF	TGTGCCGGGGGCACACCACCCTTTAACTATGGCTACACCTTC
once	TRBV6-5	NA	TRBJ1-4	CASSYSEGHGEKLFF	TGTGCCAGCAGTTACTCCGAGGGACACGGGGAAAAACTGTTTTTT
NA	TRBV2	NA	TRBJ1-4	CASSGRGANEKLFF	TGTGCCAGCAGTGGTCGGGGGGCTAATGAAAAACTGTTTTTT
few	TRBV13	NA	TRBJ2-1	CASSLDGAEQFF	TGTGCCAGCAGCTTGGACGGGGCTGAGCAGTTCTTC
NA	TRBV11-2	NA	TRBJ1-3	CASSLQGETGNTIYF	TGTGCCAGCAGCTTACAGGGAGAAACTGGAAACACCATATATTTT
NA	TRBV27	TRBD1	TRBJ1-1	CASRPTGALWTEAFF	TGTGCCAGCAGGCCGACAGGGGCCCTGTGGACTGAAGCTTTCTTT
NA	TRBV6-5	TRBD2	TRBJ2-1	CASSLTSGSGNEQFF	TGTGCCAGCAGCCTGACTAGCGGGAGTGGCAATGAGCAGTTCTTC
NA	TRBV19	TRBD1	TRBJ2-7	CASTYGTGDYEQYF	TGTGCCAGTACCTACGGGACAGGGGACTACGAGCAGTACTTC
once	TRBV27	NA	TRBJ2-5	CASKRVLAGETQYF	TGTGCCAGCAAGCGGGTCCTAGCTGGGGAGACCCAGTACTTC
once	TRBV27	TRBD1	TRBJ1-2	CASSLSGKGASRYGYTF	TGTGCCAGCAGTTTATCGGGGAAGGGGGCGAGTCGCTATGGCTACACCTTC
NA	TRBV28	NA	TRBJ2-1	CASLNRAPFQDEQFF	TGTGCCAGCCTAAACCGGGCCCCCTTCCAGGATGAGCAGTTCTTC
NA	TRBV2	NA	TRBJ1-5	CASSESRGNQPQHF	TGTGCCAGCAGTGAGAGCAGGGGTAATCAGCCCCAGCATTTT
NA	TRBV27	NA	TRBJ1-5	CASRRTGDQPQHF	TGTGCCAGCAGACGAACCGGGGATCAGCCCCAGCATTTT
NA	TRBV7-8	NA	TRBJ2-7	CASSLAPGTYVPYEQYF	TGTGCCAGCAGCTTAGCTCCGGGAACCTATGTACCCTACGAGCAGTACTTC
NA	TRBV6-5	NA	TRBJ2-3	CASSPLGVTDTQYF	TGTGCCAGCAGCCCCCTTGGTGTCACAGATACGCAGTATTTT
NA	TRBV28	NA	TRBJ1-4	CAGGGRDEKLFF	TGTGCCGGTGGGGGTCGGGATGAAAAACTGTTTTTT
NA	TRBV19	NA	TRBJ2-3	CASSMNGVAGDRGTQYF	TGTGCCAGTAGTATGAATGGTGTTGCAGGGGATCGAGGTACGCAGTATTTT
NA	TRBV28	NA	TRBJ2-5	CASRDGSSRETQYF	TGTGCCAGCAGGGACGGTTCCTCCCGGGAGACCCAGTACTTC
few	TRBV19	NA	TRBJ1-5	CASSTIVGQPQHF	TGTGCCAGTAGTACCATCGTCGGTCAGCCCCAGCATTTT
once	TRBV7-6	NA	TRBJ2-5	CASSPTIRFEETQYF	TGTGCCAGCAGCCCAACTATCAGGTTTGAAGAGACCCAGTACTTC
once	TRBV7-9	TRBD1	TRBJ2-1	CASSPPDRGNEQFF	TGTGCCAGCAGCCCCCCGGACAGGGGGAATGAGCAGTTCTTC
NA	TRBV5-8	NA	TRBJ2-1	CASSLGTYNEQFF	TGTGCCAGCAGCTTGGGGACTTACAATGAGCAGTTCTTC
NA	TRBV28	TRBD2	TRBJ2-1	CASTVSGRALNNEQFF	TGTGCCAGCACCGTTAGCGGGAGGGCCTTAAATAATGAGCAGTTCTTC
NA	TRBV27	NA	TRBJ2-3	CASSLLWTGETDTQYF	TGTGCCAGCAGTTTATTATGGACTGGGGAGACAGATACGCAGTATTTT
NA	TRBV13	TRBD1	TRBJ1-2	CASSSGAGGDYGYTF	TGTGCCAGCAGCTCCGGTGCAGGGGGAGACTATGGCTACACCTTC
once	TRBV29-1	NA	TRBJ2-3	CSAGVSTDTQYF	TGCAGTGCTGGGGTTAGCACAGATACGCAGTATTTT
NA	TRBV7-9	NA	TRBJ2-3	CASSSVYSTDTQYF	TGTGCCAGCAGCTCTGTCTACAGTACAGATACGCAGTATTTT
NA	TRBV2	NA	TRBJ1-5	CASSEMAANQPQHF	TGTGCCAGCAGTGAAATGGCAGCTAATCAGCCCCAGCATTTT
NA	TRBV27	NA	TRBJ1-2	CASRGGPYGYTF	TGTGCCAGCAGAGGGGGGCCCTATGGCTACACCTTC
NA	TRBV19	TRBD1	TRBJ1-5	CASSIHRGDQPQHF	TGTGCCAGTAGTATCCACAGGGGGGATCAGCCCCAGCATTTT
NA	TRBV27	NA	TRBJ1-1	CASSLSGGAGTEAFF	TGTGCCAGCAGTTTATCGGGGGGGGCGGGCACTGAAGCTTTCTTT
NA	TRBV21-1	NA	TRBJ2-6	CASSKSSVPGRANVLTF	TGTGCCAGCAGCAAATCTTCAGTCCCCGGTCGGGCCAACGTCCTGACTTTC
once	TRBV29-1	TRBD1	TRBJ2-7	CSVEITGASYEQYF	TGCAGCGTTGAAATAACAGGGGCCTCCTACGAGCAGTACTTC
NA	TRBV5-1	NA	TRBJ2-2	CASSLAMSSLDTGELFF	TGCGCCAGCAGCTTGGCCATGAGCTCTCTCGACACCGGGGAGCTGTTTTTT
many	TRBV6-1	NA	TRBJ1-2	CASSEGEGYGYTF	TGTGCCAGCAGTGAAGGGGAGGGCTATGGCTACACCTTC
NA	TRBV7-3	TRBD2	TRBJ2-2	CASSFPLAGGTGELFF	TGTGCCAGCAGCTTCCCCCTAGCGGGCGGTACCGGGGAGCTGTTTTTT
NA	TRBV6-5	NA	TRBJ2-7	CASSYSTGSQSYEQYF	TGTGCCAGCAGTTACTCGACAGGCAGCCAGTCCTACGAGCAGTACTTC
NA	TRBV30	NA	TRBJ1-1	CAWTPSVSEAFF	TGTGCCTGGACTCCAAGCGTCTCTGAAGCTTTCTTT